Listed below are T cell receptor beta chains from one sample, sequenced in a study of OX40 agonist ivuxolimab in advanced cancers. Measured with immunoSEQ multiplex PCR; TCRdb has only the in-frame clones, and not every one. Of about 79,000 clones listed, approximately 94% were seen once; the top ten hold over 8.5%. Material: CD4+ or CD8+ T cells sorted from blood, obtained in a trial of the OX40 agonist ivuxolimab. The source is an adult with an advanced solid tumor such as melanoma, head and neck, liver or kidney cancer. Each CDR3 is given with its conserved first and last residue. D genes are given only for firm matches. Not every row has a clone size; where given, it reads once, few, many or a size class.

j_gene: TRBJ1-5; v_gene: TRBV15; abundance: few; d_gene: .; CDR3aa: CATSRDGGDSNQPQHF; CDR3nt: TGTGCCACCAGCAGAGATGGCGGGGACAGCAATCAGCCCCAGCATTTT
j_gene: TRBJ2-5; v_gene: TRBV5-4; abundance: once; d_gene: .; CDR3aa: CASSSGTSLETQYF; CDR3nt: TGTGCCAGCAGCTCCGGGACTTCCTTAGAGACCCAGTACTTC
j_gene: TRBJ2-7; v_gene: TRBV10-2; abundance: .; d_gene: .; CDR3aa: CASSESNSPYEQYF; CDR3nt: TGCGCCAGCAGTGAGTCCAACAGCCCCTACGAGCAGTACTTC
j_gene: TRBJ1-5; v_gene: TRBV30; abundance: once; d_gene: .; CDR3aa: CAWSLDGGGNQPQHF; CDR3nt: TGTGCCTGGAGCCTGGACGGAGGGGGCAATCAGCCCCAGCATTTT
j_gene: TRBJ2-3; v_gene: TRBV6-4; abundance: medium-sized; d_gene: .; CDR3aa: CASSPDGSTDTQYF; CDR3nt: TGTGCCAGCAGTCCCGATGGGAGCACAGATACGCAGTATTTT
j_gene: TRBJ2-3; v_gene: TRBV9; abundance: .; d_gene: .; CDR3aa: CASSVEGRGTDTQYF; CDR3nt: TGTGCCAGCAGCGTAGAGGGCAGGGGAACAGATACGCAGTATTTT
j_gene: TRBJ2-7; v_gene: TRBV28; abundance: .; d_gene: .; CDR3aa: CASSSGVVSYEQYF; CDR3nt: TGTGCCAGCAGTTCTGGGGTGGTCTCCTACGAGCAGTACTTC
j_gene: TRBJ1-2; v_gene: TRBV4-3; abundance: .; d_gene: TRBD1; CDR3aa: CASSQDWAGGGVDGYTF; CDR3nt: TGCGCCAGCAGCCAAGACTGGGCAGGGGGCGGCGTCGATGGCTACACCTTC
j_gene: TRBJ2-5; v_gene: TRBV4-1; abundance: .; d_gene: .; CDR3aa: CASSQPGQETQYF; CDR3nt: TGCGCCAGCAGCCAACCGGGCCAAGAGACCCAGTACTTC
j_gene: TRBJ2-1; v_gene: TRBV19; abundance: .; d_gene: TRBD2; CDR3aa: CASSTRQGGRHNEQFF; CDR3nt: TGTGCCAGTAGTACCCGCCAGGGCGGGAGACACAATGAGCAGTTCTTC